One T cell receptor (beta chain) is described in this entry. The V gene's germline CDR1 is KGHSH and CDR2 LQKENI. The CDR3 consists of 13 residues. V was clipped by 2 bases and J by 7 bases, with 9 bases between them. This record comes from a study of blood T cell repertoires in COVID-19. Looking at the study overall: Donors in the United States, Italy and Spain gave samples during acute or convalescent COVID-19. In each case, the material was cDNA or gDNA derived from T cells, B-cell-depleted T cells, or PBMCs.

In the authors' workflow: Quantification of nucleated cells was approximated via reference gene primer amplification. Produced via immunoSEQ multiplex PCR; TCRdb's table is partial and in-frame only. V and J calls and clone size are given by that table; D and trimming were obtained from the DNA. The repertoire includes fewer than 60,000 clones, around 85% of them detected once, and about 6% sits in the top ten. The V and J genes are TRBV18 and TRBJ2-1; D is ambiguous. The TCR comes from a man in his sixties with acute or convalescent COVID-19. The sequencing sample was made of peripheral blood. In nucleotides, the CDR3 is TGTGCCAGCTCACCATTAAGTACAAATGAGCAGTTCTTC. Translated: CASSPLSTNEQFF.